The TCR beta chain described here comes from a study of esophageal squamous cell carcinoma under preoperative chemotherapy (dated by TCRdb to the late 2010s). A note on the overall study: TCR repertoires were profiled in both peripheral blood T cells and tumor-infiltrating lymphocytes. Repertoires from samples collected before paclitaxel-nedaplatin therapy were compared with repertoires from samples collected after the therapy. The study assessed how paclitaxel-nedaplatin chemotherapy affected T-cell receptor repertoires in patients with esophageal squamous cell carcinoma. The cohort comprised roughly five patients with primary esophageal squamous cell carcinoma. General conclusions and limits of the study: Immediate and substantial changes in clonotype frequency were induced by paclitaxel-nedaplatin therapy, and contraction rather than amplification was more likely to be observed among abundant clones. Only five patients with esophageal squamous cell carcinoma were analyzed, making for a small cohort. After chemotherapy, peripheral T cells showed a significant rise in TCR diversity, whereas tumor-infiltrating lymphocytes did not. Post-treatment tumor-infiltrating lymphocytes appeared to be derived in part from peripheral T cells migrating into the tumor, rather than solely from local clonal changes.

As for this clonotype: Which antigen it targets is not known. Nothing much larger sits one base from this clone, and base qualities are not available.

There are 16 amino acids in the CDR3, from cysteine to phenylalanine inclusive. Only CDR3 DNA is held: 48 bases, read in frame from base 1. For this chain, trimming is 5 bases at the V end and 5 bases at the J end, and the number of junction bases without a gene match is 13. Reading the germline V gene gives CDR1 SGHTA and CDR2 FQGNSA. The time point label for this specimen denotes: before preoperative PTX-NDP chemotherapy. Patients received paclitaxel-nedaplatin as preoperative chemotherapy before surgery. Receptors were amplified or captured by PCR. The listed sequencing device is HiSeq X Ten. TCR repertoires were characterized by high-throughput sequencing. The public reads were quality trimmed at Q25 with fastp and then assembled into clones with MiXCR by TCRdb, keeping productive beta chains. When rows share a CDR3 protein, they turn into one entry using the most common DNA and genes. In this sample the table shows some 16,000 distinct CDR3 sequences, 60% of which occur a single time. About half of the sample goes to the ten largest clones.

The chain couples TRBV7-2 to TRBJ1-1, and 8 junctional nucleotides match TRBD1. The receptor was derived from a human donor with esophageal squamous cell carcinoma. The donor label of this sample is uncertain. This sample was gathered from a patient given preoperative chemotherapy. The nucleotide sequence reads as follows: TGTGCCAGCAGCCCCGACACAGGGGGGGGTATGACTGAAGCTTTCTTT. This codes for CASSPDTGGGMTEAFF.